A selection of T cell receptor beta chains follows, all from one sample in a study of T cell repertoires in cytomegalovirus infection. Each CDR3 protein is one row after TCRdb ran MiXCR on the reads. The sample shows about a million distinct CDR3 sequences, approximately 30% of them seen only once. No cognate antigen is known for these TCRs. The specimen was cultured CD8+ T cells from PBMCs, collected from culture after CMV antigen stimulation. These receptors originate from a human donor in good health (CMV status not recorded). Some clones in this sample may be carry-over from other donors' samples. CDR3s include the opening cysteine and the closing phenylalanine or tryptophan. The D gene is left open where the match is weak. Clone sizes are given selectively: once, few, many, or a class where the clone is expanded.

j_call d_call clone_size v_call cdr3_nt cdr3_aa
TRBJ2-2 - - TRBV7-8 TGTGCCAGCAGCCTCGACCTCGGGGAGCTGTTTTTT CASSLDLGELFF
TRBJ2-6 - few TRBV6-2/TRBV6-3 TGTGCCAGCATCTTGGGGACTGGGGCCAACGTCCTGACTTTC CASILGTGANVLTF
TRBJ2-6 - - TRBV29-1 TGCAGCGTTGTGTTTATCGGGGCCAACGTCCTGACTTTC CSVVFIGANVLTF
TRBJ2-7 - - TRBV5-6 TGTGCCAGCAGCCCGGGCCGAACGGGAGAGAGGAGCGAGCAGTACTTC CASSPGRTGERSEQYF
TRBJ1-2 - - TRBV29-1 TGCAGCGTTGAGGGCGGTGCATTTCCTAACTATGGCTACACCTTC CSVEGGAFPNYGYTF
TRBJ1-3 - - TRBV28 TGTGCCAGCAGTTTTGTTAGAAACACCATATATTTT CASSFVRNTIYF
TRBJ1-1 - few TRBV2 TGTGCCAGCAGTGAACACATACTAGACATGAACACTGAAGCTTTCTTT CASSEHILDMNTEAFF
TRBJ1-5 - many TRBV7-9 TGTGCCAGCAGTTTAGCAGGGTATAGCAATCAGCCCCAGCATTTT CASSLAGYSNQPQHF
TRBJ1-6 - - TRBV28 TGTGCCAGCAGTTTCACCCTTCGAGGATCACCCCTCCACTTT CASSFTLRGSPLHF
TRBJ2-1 TRBD2 few TRBV7-3 TGTGCCAGCAGCTATTCCACGGGGGGGGGCTCCTACAATGAGCAGTTCTTC CASSYSTGGGSYNEQFF
TRBJ1-1 - many TRBV2 TGTGCCAGCAGTGACGAGGTGAACACTGAAGCTTTCTTT CASSDEVNTEAFF
TRBJ2-5 - few TRBV10-3 TGTGCCATCAGTGATCCAACCTCCGCCCAGTACTTC CAISDPTSAQYF
TRBJ1-5 - many TRBV7-8 TGTGCCAGCAGCTTAGAGGAAACGGCCTTAGATCAGCCCCAGCATTTT CASSLEETALDQPQHF
TRBJ2-7 TRBD1 - TRBV27 TGTGCCAGCAGTTTATCCGCTCCGGGACAGGGCTACGAGCAGTACTTC CASSLSAPGQGYEQYF
TRBJ2-3 TRBD2 - TRBV6-5 TGTGCCAGCAGTAGGGGAGGACGGGGGGGCACAGATACGCAGTATTTT CASSRGGRGGTDTQYF